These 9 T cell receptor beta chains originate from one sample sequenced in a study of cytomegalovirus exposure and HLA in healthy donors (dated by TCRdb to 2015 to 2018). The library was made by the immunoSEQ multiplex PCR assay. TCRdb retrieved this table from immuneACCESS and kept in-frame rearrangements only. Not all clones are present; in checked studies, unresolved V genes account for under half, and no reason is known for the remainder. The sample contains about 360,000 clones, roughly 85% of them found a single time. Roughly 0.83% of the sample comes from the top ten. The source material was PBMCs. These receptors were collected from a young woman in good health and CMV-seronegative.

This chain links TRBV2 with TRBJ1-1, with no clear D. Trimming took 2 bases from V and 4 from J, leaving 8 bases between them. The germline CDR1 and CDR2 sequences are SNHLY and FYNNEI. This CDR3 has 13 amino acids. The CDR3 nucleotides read TGTGCCAGCAGTGAATCGGGAGGCACTGAAGCTTTCTTT. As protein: CASSESGGTEAFF.

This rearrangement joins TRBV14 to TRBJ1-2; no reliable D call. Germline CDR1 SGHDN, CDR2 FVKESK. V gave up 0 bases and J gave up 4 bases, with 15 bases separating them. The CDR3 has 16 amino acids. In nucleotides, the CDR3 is TGTGCCAGCAGCCAAGATTTAGTGGGCAGTTTCTATGGCTACACCTTC. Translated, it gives CASSQDLVGSFYGYTF.

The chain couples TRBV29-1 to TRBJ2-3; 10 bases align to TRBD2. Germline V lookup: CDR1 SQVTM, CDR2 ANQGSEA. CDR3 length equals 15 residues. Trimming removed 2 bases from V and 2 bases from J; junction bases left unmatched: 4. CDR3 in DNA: TGCAGCGTTGAACTAGCGGGAGCCTTCACAGATACGCAGTATTTT. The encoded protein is CSVELAGAFTDTQYF.

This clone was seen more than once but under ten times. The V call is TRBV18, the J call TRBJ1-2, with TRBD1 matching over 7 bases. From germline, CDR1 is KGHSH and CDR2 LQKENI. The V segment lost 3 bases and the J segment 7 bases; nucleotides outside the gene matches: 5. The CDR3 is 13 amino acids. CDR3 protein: CASSPQDRVGYTF. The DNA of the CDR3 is TGTGCCAGCTCACCGCAAGACAGGGTTGGCTACACCTTC.

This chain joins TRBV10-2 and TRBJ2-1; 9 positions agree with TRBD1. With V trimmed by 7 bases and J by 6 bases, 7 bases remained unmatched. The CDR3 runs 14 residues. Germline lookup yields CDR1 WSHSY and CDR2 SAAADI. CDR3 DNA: TGCGCCAGCATTACGGACAGGGGAGGCAATGAGCAGTTCTTC. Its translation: CASITDRGGNEQFF.

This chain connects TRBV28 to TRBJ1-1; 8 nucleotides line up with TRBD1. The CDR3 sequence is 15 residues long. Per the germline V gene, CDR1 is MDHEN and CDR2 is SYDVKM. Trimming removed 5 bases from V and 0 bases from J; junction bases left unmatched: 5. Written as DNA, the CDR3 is TGTGCCAGCAGTACAGGACAGGGTTTGAACACTGAAGCTTTCTTT. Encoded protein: CASSTGQGLNTEAFF. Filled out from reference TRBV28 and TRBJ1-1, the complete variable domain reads DVKVTQSSRYLVKRTGEKVFLECVQDMDHENMFWYRQDPGLGLRLIYFSYDVKMKEKGDIPEGYSVSREKKERFSLILESASTNQTSMYLCASSTGQGLNTEAFFGQGTRLTVV.

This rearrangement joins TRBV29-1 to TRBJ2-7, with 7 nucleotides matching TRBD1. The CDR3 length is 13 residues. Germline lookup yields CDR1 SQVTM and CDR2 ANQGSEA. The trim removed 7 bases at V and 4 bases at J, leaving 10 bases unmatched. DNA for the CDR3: TGCAGCGCAGCTCCACCGGGACAGTACGAGCAGTACTTC. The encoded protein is CSAAPPGQYEQYF.

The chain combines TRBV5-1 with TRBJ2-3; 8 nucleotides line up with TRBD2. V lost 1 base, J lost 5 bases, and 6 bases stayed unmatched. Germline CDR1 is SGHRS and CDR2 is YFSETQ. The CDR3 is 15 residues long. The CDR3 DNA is TGCGCCAGCAGCTTGTCGGGAGGGCTGGAAGATACGCAGTATTTT. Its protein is CASSLSGGLEDTQYF.

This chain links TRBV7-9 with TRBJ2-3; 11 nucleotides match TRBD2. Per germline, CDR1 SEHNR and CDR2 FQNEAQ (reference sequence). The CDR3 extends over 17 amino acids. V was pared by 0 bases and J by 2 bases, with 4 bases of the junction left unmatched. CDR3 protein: CASSLARLAGTTDTQYF. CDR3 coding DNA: TGTGCCAGCAGCTTAGCCCGACTAGCGGGGACCACAGATACGCAGTATTTT. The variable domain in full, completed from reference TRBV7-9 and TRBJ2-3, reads DTGVSQNPRHKITKRGQNVTFRCDPISEHNRLYWYRQTLGQGPEFLTYFQNEAQLEKSRLLSDRFSAERPKGSFSTLEIQRTEQGDSAMYLCASSLARLAGTTDTQYFGPGTRLTVL.